The present T cell receptor beta chain was sequenced within a study of metastatic and nonmetastatic thyroid tumors. Looking at the study overall: It was across blood and tumor or nodule tissue from malignant and benign thyroid patients that repertoires were compared.

Of note for this clone: The antigen is undetermined.

Study findings and constraints: Within blood and tumor, benign nodules reportedly had significantly lower TCR beta diversity than malignant thyroid tumors did.

The authors' processing: A papillary thyroid cancer distant-metastasis classifier was built from CDR3 differences across clinicopathological groups. TCRdb re-analyzed the PCR reads using MiXCR. The V and J calls and clone size come from TCRdb's table, not from the authors' own analysis. Among roughly 6,500 clones listed, about 31% were seen once. Until they underwent thyroid surgery, no patient had received any treatment. The CDR3 is 12 amino acids. V dropped 4 bases and J dropped 4 bases, with 7 bases sitting between them. Germline V gene data show CDR1 as MNHNS and CDR2 as SASEGT. The sequence came from a female donor with papillary thyroid cancer or a benign thyroid nodule (not recorded which). Some clones in this sample may be carry-over from other donors' samples. The V gene is TRBV6-1, the J gene TRBJ1-2, with no clear D. Sample: adjacent normal tissue. The CDR3 sequence is CASSVEGYGYTF. CDR3 in DNA: TGTGCCAGCAGTGTTGAAGGCTATGGCTACACCTTC.